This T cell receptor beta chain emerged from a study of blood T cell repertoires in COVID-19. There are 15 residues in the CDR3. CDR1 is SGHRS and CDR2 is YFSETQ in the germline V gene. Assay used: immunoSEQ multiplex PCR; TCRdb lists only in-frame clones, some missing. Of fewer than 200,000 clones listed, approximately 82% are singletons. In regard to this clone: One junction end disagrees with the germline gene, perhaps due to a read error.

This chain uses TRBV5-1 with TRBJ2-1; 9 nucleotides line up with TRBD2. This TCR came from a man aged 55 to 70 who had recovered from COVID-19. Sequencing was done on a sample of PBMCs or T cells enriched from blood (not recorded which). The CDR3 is CASSFVLAGENGQFF. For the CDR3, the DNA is TGCGCCAGCAGCTTTGTCTTAGCGGGGGAAAATGGGCAGTTCTTC.